What follows describes a single T cell receptor beta chain. Sequence at one end of the junction differs from germline and may be a read error. This CDR3 region has 11 residues. The germline gives CDR1 SSHAT, CDR2 FNYEAQ (reference sequence). This entry belongs to a study of T cell responses to AZD1222 COVID-19 vaccine. Assay used: immunoSEQ multiplex PCR; TCRdb lists only in-frame clones, some missing. This sample has roughly 200,000 clones; around 93% occur once, and the top ten carry more than 0.8%. The clonotype comes from an adult in good health. The chain combines TRBV7-7 with TRBJ1-2, with D hard to call. This sample comprised peripheral blood, obtained on day 0 of MenACWY control vaccination. CDR3 coding DNA: TGTGCTAGCAGCTTAAACTATGGCTACACCTTC. Protein product: CASSLNYGYTF.